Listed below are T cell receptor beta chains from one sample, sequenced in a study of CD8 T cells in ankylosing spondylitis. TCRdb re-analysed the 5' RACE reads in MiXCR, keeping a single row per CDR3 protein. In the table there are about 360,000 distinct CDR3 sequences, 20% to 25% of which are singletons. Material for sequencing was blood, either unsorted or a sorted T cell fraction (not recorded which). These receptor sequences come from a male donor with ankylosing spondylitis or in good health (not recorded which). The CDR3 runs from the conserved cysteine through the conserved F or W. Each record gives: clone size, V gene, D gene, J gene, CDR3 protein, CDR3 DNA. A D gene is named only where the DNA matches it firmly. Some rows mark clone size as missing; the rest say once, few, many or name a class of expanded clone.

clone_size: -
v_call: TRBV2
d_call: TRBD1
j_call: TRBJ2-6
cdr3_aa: CANTGVTYSGANVLTF
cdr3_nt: TGTGCCAATACAGGGGTTACATACTCCGGGGCCAACGTCCTGACTTTC

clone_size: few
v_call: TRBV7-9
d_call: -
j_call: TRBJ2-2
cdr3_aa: CASSYRDSNGELFF
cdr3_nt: TGTGCCAGCAGCTACAGGGACTCCAACGGGGAGCTGTTTTTT

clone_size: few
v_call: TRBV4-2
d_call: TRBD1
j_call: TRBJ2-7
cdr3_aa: CASSTTGTGSYEQYF
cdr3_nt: TGTGCCAGCAGTACAACCGGGACAGGGTCCTACGAGCAGTACTTC

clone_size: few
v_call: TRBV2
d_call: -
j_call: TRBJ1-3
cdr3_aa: CASTSSGNTIYF
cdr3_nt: TGTGCCAGCACCTCCTCTGGAAACACCATATATTTT

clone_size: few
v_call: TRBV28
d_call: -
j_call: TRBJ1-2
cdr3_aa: CASSLYGQRYGYTF
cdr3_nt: TGTGCCAGCAGTTTATACGGACAGAGGTATGGCTACACCTTC

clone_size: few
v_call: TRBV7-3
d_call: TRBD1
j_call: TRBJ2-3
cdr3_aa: CASSALGTGGGTDTQYF
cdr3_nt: TGTGCCAGCAGCGCATTAGGGACAGGGGGGGGGACAGATACGCAGTATTTT

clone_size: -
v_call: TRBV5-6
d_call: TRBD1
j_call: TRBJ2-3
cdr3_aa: CASSLTTGTSDTQYF
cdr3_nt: TGTGCCAGCAGCTTGACGACAGGGACATCAGATACGCAGTATTTT

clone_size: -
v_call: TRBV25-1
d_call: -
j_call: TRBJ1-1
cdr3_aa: CASKVGRTTEAFF
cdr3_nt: TGTGCCAGCAAGGTGGGCAGGACCACTGAAGCTTTCTTT

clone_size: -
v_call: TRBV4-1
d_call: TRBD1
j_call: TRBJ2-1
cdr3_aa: CASSQEGDREGIWSYNEQFF
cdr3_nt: TGCGCCAGCAGCCAAGAGGGCGACAGGGAAGGAATTTGGTCCTACAATGAGCAGTTCTTC

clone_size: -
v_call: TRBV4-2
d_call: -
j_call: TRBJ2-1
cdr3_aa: CASSQPRDGDEQFF
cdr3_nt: TGTGCCAGCAGCCAACCCAGGGATGGGGATGAGCAGTTCTTC

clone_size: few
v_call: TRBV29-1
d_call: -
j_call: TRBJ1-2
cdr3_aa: CSVVEGVGYGYTF
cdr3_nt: TGCAGCGTTGTCGAGGGTGTCGGCTATGGCTACACCTTC

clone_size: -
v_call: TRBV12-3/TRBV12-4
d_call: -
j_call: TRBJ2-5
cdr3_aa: CASSVGAGQNQETQYF
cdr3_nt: TGTGCCAGCAGCGTCGGGGCAGGGCAAAACCAAGAGACCCAGTACTTC

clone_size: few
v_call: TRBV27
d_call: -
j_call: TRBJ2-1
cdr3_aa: CASSFYGPGPLYNEQFF
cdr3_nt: TGTGCCAGCAGTTTTTACGGGCCCGGTCCCCTCTACAATGAGCAGTTCTTC

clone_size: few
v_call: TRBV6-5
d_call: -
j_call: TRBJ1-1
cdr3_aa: CASSYSGENTEAFF
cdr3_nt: TGTGCCAGCAGTTACTCGGGGGAGAACACTGAAGCTTTCTTT

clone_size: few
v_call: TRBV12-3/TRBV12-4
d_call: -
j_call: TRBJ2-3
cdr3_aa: CASSSRTSPSTDTQYF
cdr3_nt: TGTGCCAGCAGTTCCAGGACGTCCCCAAGCACAGATACGCAGTATTTT

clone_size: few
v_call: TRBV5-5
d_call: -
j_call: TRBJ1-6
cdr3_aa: CASSFPTDNSPLHF
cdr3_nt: TGTGCCAGCAGCTTTCCGACAGATAATTCACCCCTCCACTTT

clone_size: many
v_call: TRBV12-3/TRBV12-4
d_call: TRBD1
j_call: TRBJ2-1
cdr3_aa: CASSTGAGYNEQFF
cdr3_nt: TGTGCCAGCAGTACAGGGGCCGGGTACAATGAGCAGTTCTTC

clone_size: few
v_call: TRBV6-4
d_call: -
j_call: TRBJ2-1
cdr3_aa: CASSDRGGGHYNEQFF
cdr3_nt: TGTGCCAGCAGTGACAGGGGCGGGGGACACTACAATGAGCAGTTCTTC

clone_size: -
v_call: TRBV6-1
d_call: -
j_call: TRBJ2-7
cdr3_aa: CASSESSPTYEQYF
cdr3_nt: TGTGCCAGCAGTGAGTCCAGCCCTACCTACGAGCAGTACTTC

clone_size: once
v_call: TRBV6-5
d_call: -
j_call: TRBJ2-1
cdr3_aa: CASSYIGSAYNEQFF
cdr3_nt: TGTGCCAGCAGTTATATTGGCTCGGCCTACAATGAGCAGTTCTTC

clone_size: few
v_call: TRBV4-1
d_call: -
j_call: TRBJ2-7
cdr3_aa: CASSQGRGFNYEQYF
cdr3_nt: TGCGCCAGCAGCCAAGGTCGGGGGTTCAATTACGAGCAGTACTTC

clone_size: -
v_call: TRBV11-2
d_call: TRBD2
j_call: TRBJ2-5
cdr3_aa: CASSSVGTSGEETQYF
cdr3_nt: TGTGCCAGCAGCTCTGTGGGGACTAGCGGGGAAGAGACCCAGTACTTC

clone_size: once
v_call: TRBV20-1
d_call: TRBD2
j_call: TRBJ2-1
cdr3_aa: CSARELLSGGSYNEQFF
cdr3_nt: TGCAGTGCTAGAGAACTACTTAGCGGGGGGAGCTACAATGAGCAGTTCTTC

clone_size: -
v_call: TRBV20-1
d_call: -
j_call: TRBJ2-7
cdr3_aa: CSATPVGYEQYF
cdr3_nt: TGCAGTGCTACCCCCGTTGGCTACGAGCAGTACTTC

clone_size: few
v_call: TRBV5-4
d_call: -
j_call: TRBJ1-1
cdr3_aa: CASSYRVGGTEAFF
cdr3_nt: TGTGCCAGCAGCTATCGGGTCGGTGGCACTGAAGCTTTCTTT

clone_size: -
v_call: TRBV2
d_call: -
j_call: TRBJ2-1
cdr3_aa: CASRAHLSSYNEQFF
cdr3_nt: TGTGCCAGCAGGGCCCACCTAAGCTCCTACAATGAGCAGTTCTTC

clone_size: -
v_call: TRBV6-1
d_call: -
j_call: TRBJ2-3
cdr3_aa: CASSPMAGYQDTQYF
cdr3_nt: TGTGCCAGCAGCCCAATGGCGGGGTATCAAGATACGCAGTATTTT

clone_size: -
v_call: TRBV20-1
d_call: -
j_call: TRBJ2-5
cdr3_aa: CSARPLGGSLETQYF
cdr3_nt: TGCAGTGCTAGACCCTTAGGCGGTTCCTTGGAGACCCAGTACTTC

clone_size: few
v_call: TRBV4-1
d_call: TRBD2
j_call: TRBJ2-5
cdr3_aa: CASSQGERGLDQYF
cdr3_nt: TGCGCCAGCAGCCAAGGAGAGCGGGGCTTGGACCAGTACTTC

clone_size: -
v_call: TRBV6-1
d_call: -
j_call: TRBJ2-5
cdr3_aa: CASSPTQGVQETQYF
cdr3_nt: TGTGCCAGCAGCCCCACACAGGGAGTCCAAGAGACCCAGTACTTC

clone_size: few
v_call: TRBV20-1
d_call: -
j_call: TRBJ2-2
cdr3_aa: CSATRVWTGELFF
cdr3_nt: TGCAGTGCTACCAGGGTTTGGACCGGGGAGCTGTTTTTT

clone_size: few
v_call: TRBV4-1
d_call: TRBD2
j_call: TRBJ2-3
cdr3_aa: CASSQGTSLGDTQYF
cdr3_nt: TGCGCCAGCAGCCAAGGGACTAGTCTCGGAGATACGCAGTATTTT

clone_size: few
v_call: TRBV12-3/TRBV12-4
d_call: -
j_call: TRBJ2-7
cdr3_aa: CASSRTMQVYEQYF
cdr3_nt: TGTGCCAGCAGTCGTACAATGCAGGTCTACGAGCAGTACTTC

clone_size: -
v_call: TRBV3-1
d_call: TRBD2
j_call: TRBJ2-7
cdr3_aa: CASSQGRLAGYEQYF
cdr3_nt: TGTGCCAGCAGCCAAGGCAGGCTAGCGGGGTATGAGCAGTACTTC

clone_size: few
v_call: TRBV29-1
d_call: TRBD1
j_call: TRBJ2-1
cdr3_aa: CSVEGRGSPYNEQFF
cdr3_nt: TGCAGCGTTGAAGGCAGGGGGTCCCCTTACAATGAGCAGTTCTTC

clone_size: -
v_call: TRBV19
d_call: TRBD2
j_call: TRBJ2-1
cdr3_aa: CASSISSGEGSYNEQFF
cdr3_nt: TGTGCCAGTAGTATTTCGAGCGGGGAGGGGTCCTACAATGAGCAGTTCTTC

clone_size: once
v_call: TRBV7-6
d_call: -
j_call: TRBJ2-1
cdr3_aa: CASSPRQNEQFF
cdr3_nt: TGTGCCAGCAGCCCCCGGCAGAATGAGCAGTTCTTC

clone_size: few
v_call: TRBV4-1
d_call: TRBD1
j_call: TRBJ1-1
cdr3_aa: CASSRGDSAYTEAFF
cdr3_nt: TGCGCCAGCAGCCGGGGGGACAGCGCATACACTGAAGCTTTCTTT

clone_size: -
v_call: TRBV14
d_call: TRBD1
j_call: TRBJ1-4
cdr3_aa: CASSQEPGQGLKLFF
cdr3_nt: TGTGCCAGCAGCCAAGAACCGGGACAGGGGCTAAAACTGTTTTTT

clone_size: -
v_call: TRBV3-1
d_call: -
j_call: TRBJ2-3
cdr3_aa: CASSQDLNTQYF
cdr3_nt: TGTGCCAGCAGCCAAGATTTGAATACGCAGTATTTT

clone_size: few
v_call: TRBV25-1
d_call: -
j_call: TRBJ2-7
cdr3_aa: CASSDFGSYEQYF
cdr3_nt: TGTGCCAGCAGTGACTTCGGCAGTTACGAGCAGTACTTC

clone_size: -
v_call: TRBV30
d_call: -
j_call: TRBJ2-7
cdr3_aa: CAGTRDYEQYF
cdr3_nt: TGTGCCGGGACCCGAGACTACGAGCAGTACTTC

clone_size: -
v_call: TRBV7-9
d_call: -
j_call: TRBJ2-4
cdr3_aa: CASSPTGANPRSIQYF
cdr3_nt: TGTGCCAGCAGTCCCACGGGGGCGAATCCGAGGAGCATTCAGTACTTC

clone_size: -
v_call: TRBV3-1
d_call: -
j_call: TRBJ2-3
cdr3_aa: CASRPFGEDTQYF
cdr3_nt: TGTGCCAGCAGGCCATTCGGCGAAGATACGCAGTATTTT

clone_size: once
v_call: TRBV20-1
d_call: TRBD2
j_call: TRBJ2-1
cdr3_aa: CSAREKGLAGGPNEQFF
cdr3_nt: TGCAGTGCTAGAGAGAAGGGACTAGCGGGGGGGCCCAATGAGCAGTTCTTC

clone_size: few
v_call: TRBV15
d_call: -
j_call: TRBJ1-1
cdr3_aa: CATSRDLGANTEAFF
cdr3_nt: TGTGCCACCAGCAGAGATCTCGGGGCTAACACTGAAGCTTTCTTT

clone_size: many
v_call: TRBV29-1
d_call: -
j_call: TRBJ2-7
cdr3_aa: CSVLDNPDYEQYF
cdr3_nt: TGCAGCGTTCTGGACAACCCCGACTACGAGCAGTACTTC

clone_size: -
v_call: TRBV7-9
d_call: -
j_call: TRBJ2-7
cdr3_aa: CASSQTFRDYEQYF
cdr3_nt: TGTGCCAGCAGCCAAACGTTCAGGGATTACGAGCAGTACTTC

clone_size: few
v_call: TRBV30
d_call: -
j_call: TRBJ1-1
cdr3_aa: CAWSVGRGGEAFF
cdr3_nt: TGTGCCTGGAGTGTAGGCCGTGGTGGTGAAGCTTTCTTT

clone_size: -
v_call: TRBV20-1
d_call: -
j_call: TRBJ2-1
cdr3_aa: CSARGLESSYNEQFF
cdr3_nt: TGCAGTGCTAGAGGACTAGAAAGCTCCTACAATGAGCAGTTCTTC

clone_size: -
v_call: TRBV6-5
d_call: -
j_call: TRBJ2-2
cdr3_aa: CASSYWSGVGTGELFF
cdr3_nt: TGTGCCAGCAGTTACTGGTCAGGGGTGGGCACCGGGGAGCTGTTTTTT

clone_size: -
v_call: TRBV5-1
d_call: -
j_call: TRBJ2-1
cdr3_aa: CASSPTEDNEQFF
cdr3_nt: TGCGCCAGCAGCCCTACCGAGGACAATGAGCAGTTCTTC

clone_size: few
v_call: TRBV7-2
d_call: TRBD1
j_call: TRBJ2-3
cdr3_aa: CASGKGATQYF
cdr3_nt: TGTGCCAGCGGAAAGGGGGCGACCCAGTATTTT

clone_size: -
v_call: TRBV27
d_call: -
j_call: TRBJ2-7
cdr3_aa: CASRQEISFEQYF
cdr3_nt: TGTGCCAGCAGACAGGAGATCTCCTTTGAGCAGTACTTC

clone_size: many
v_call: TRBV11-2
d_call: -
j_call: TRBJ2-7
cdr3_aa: CASSFNSYEQYF
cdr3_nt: TGTGCCAGCAGTTTTAACTCCTACGAGCAGTACTTC

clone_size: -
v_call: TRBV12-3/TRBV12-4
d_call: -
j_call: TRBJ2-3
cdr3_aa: CASSFTTQGFTDTQYF
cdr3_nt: TGTGCCAGCAGTTTTACCACTCAGGGCTTCACAGATACGCAGTATTTT

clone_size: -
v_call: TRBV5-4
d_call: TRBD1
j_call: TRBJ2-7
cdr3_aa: CASSLTGVSYEQYF
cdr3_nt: TGTGCCAGCAGCTTGACAGGGGTCTCCTACGAGCAGTACTTC

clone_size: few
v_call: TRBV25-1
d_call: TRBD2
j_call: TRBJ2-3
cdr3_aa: CASPGGLEGTDTQYF
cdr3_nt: TGTGCCAGCCCGGGGGGACTAGAGGGCACAGATACGCAGTATTTT

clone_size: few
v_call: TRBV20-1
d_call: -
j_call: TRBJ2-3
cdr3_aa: CSGGGGADTQYF
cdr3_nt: TGCAGTGGAGGCGGGGGCGCAGATACGCAGTATTTT

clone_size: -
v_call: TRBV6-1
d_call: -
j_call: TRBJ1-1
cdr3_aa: CASSALTVEAFF
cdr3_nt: TGTGCCAGCAGTGCACTTACAGTAGAAGCTTTCTTT